This TCR beta chain was found in a study of monozygotic twins with cystic fibrosis. Findings and caveats of the study: Clonality was generally low (median about 0.0095), higher in the most severe patients. Monozygotic CF twins shared more identical nucleotide clonotypes than unrelated patients. In 13 of 16 pairs, V gene usage was closest to the co-twin's.

TCRdb's table, derived via immunoSEQ multiplex PCR, lists solely in-frame clones and lacks some. This sample has roughly 25,000 clones, with around 93% found just once. This CDR3 is built from 14 residues. The V end lost 1 base, the J end lost 4 bases, and 13 bases lay between the germline ends. CDR1 is SQVTM, CDR2 ANQGSEA, per germline. Points on this clone: Its antigen is not known.

Sequencing was done on a sample of blood. The origin of this receptor is a girl under 10 years old with cystic fibrosis. V and J are TRBV29-1 and TRBJ1-1; maybe TRBD1 (5 bases). In DNA, the CDR3 is TGCAGCGTTGAAGTTGTGGGACCGGTCACTGAAGCTTTCTTT. As protein: CSVEVVGPVTEAFF.